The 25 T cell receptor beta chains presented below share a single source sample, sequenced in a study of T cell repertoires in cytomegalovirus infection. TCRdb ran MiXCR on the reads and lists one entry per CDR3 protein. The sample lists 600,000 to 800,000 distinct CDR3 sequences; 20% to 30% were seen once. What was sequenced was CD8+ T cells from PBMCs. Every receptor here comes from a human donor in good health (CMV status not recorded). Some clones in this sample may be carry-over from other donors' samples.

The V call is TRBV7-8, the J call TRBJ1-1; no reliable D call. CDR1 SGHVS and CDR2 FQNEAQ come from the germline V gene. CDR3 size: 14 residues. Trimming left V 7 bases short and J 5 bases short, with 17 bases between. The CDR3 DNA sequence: TGTGCCAGCACCGGAGAGGACTCGAGTACTGAAGCTTTCTTT. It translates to CASTGEDSSTEAFF.

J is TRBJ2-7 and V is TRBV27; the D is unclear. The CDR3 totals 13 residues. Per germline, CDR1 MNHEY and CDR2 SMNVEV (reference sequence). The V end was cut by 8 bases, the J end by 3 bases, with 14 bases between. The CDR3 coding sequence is TGTGCCAGCCGTGGATCGCGGAACTACGAGCAGTACGTC. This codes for CASRGSRNYEQYV.

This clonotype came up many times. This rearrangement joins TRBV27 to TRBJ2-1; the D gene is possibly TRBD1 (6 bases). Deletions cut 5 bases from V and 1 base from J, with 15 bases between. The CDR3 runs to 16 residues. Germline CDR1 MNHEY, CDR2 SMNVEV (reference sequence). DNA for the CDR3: TGTGCCAGCAGTGGTTGGACAGCCTCTTCCTACAATGAGCAGTTCTTC. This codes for CASSGWTASSYNEQFF.

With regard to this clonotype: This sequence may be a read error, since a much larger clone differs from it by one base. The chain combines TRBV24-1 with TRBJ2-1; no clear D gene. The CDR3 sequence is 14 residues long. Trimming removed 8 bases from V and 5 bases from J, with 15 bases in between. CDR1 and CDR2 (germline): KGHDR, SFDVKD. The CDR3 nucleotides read TGTGCCACCAATGAATCCGGAAACGACAATGAGCAGTTCTTC. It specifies CATNESGNDNEQFF.

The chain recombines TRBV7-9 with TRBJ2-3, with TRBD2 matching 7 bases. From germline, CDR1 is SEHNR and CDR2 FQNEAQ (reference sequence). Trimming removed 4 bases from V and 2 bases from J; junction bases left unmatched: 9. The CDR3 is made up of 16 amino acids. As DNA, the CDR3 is TGTGCCAGCAGCTGGCGGGAAGCGGGGCCCACAGATACGCAGTATTTT. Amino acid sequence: CASSWREAGPTDTQYF.

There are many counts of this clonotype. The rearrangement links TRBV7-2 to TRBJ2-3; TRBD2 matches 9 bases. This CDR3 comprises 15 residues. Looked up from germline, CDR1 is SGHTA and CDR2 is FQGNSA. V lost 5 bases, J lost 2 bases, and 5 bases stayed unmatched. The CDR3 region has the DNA TGTGCCAGCAGCCTTAGCGGGGGTTTCACAGATACGCAGTATTTT. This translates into CASSLSGGFTDTQYF.

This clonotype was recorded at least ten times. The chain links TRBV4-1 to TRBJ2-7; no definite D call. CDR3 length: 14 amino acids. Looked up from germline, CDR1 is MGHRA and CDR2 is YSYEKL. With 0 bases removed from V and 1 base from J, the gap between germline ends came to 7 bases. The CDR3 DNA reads TGCGCCAGCAGCCAAGATAGCCGTTCCTACGAGCAGTACTTC. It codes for CASSQDSRSYEQYF.

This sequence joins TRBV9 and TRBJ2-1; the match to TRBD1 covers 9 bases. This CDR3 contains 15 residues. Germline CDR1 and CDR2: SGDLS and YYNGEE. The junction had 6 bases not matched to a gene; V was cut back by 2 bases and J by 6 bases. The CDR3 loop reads CASSVRQGVGNEQFF. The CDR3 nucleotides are TGTGCCAGCAGCGTGAGACAGGGGGTTGGCAATGAGCAGTTCTTC. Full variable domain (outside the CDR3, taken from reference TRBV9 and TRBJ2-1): DSGVTQTPKHLITATGQRVTLRCSPRSGDLSVYWYQQSLDQGLQFLIQYYNGEERAKGNILERFSAQQFPDLHSELNLSSLELGDSALYFCASSVRQGVGNEQFFGPGTRLTVL.

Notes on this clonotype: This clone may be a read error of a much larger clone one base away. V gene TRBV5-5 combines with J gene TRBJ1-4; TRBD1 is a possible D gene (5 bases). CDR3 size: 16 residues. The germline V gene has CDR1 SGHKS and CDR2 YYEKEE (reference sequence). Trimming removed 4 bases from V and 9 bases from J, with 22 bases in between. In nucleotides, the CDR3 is TGTGCCAGCAGCCCCCCGCGGGGCAGAGCTCTTAAAAAACTGTTTTTT. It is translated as CASSPPRGRALKKLFF.

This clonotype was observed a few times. The CDR3 nucleotides read TGTGCCAGCAGTGAGAGCGAGCGGGGGTTCCGTCCGGGGACAGATACGCAGTATTTT. Translating it yields CASSESERGFRPGTDTQYF. The rearrangement joins TRBV2 to TRBJ2-3; 8 bases are a match to TRBD2. V was pared by 3 bases and J by 3 bases, with 17 bases of the junction left unmatched. The germline V gene has CDR1 SNHLY and CDR2 FYNNEI. The CDR3 totals 19 residues.

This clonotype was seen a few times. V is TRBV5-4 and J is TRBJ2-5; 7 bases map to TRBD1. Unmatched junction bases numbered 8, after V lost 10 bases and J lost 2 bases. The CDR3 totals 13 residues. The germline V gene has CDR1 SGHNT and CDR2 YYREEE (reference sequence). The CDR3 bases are TGTGCCTGGAACAGGGGAGCACAAGAGACCCAGTACTTC. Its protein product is CAWNRGAQETQYF. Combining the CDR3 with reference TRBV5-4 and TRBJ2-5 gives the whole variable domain ETGVTQSPTHLIKTRGQQVTLRCSSQSGHNTVSWYQQALGQGPQFIFQYYREEENGRGNFPPRFSGLQFPNYSSELNVNALELDDSALYLCAWNRGAQETQYFGPGTRLLVL.

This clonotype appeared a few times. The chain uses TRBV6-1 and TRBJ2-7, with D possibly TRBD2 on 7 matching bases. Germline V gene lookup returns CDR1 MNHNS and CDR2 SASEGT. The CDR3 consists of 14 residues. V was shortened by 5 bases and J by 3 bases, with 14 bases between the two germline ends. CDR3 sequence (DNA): TGTGCCAGCAGTTATGGCGGGGGCGGCTACGAGCAGTACTTC. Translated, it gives CASSYGGGGYEQYF.

The CDR3 bases are TGTGCCAGTAGTGCAGGACAGACCTACGAGCAGTACTTC. Encoded protein: CASSAGQTYEQYF. This chain uses TRBV19 with TRBJ2-7; weak D call: TRBD1 (6 bases). CDR3 length: 13 residues. Between the trimmed V and J ends, which lost 5 bases and 2 bases, there was a span of 10 bases. CDR1 and CDR2 from the germline V gene are LNHDA and SQIVND (reference sequence).

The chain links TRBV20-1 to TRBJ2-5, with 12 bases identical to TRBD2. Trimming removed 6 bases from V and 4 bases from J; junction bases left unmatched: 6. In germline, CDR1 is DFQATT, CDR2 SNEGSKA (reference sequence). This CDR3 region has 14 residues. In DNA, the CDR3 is TGCAGTGCCCCTAGCGGGGGGGCCCTAGAGACCCAGTACTTC. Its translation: CSAPSGGALETQYF.

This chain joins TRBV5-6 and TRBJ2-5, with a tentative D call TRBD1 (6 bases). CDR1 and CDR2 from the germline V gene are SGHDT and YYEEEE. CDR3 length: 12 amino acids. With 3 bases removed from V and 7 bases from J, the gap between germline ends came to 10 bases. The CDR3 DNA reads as TGTGCCAGCAGCTGGGGGCTCGGGACCCAGTACTTC. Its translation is CASSWGLGTQYF.

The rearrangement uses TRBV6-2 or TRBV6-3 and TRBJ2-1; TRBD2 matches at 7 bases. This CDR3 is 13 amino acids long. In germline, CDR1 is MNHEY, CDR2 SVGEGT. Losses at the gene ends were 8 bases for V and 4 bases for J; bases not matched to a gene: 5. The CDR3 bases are TGTGCCAGCCGGTGGGGGGGGTACAATGAGCAGTTCTTC. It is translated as CASRWGGYNEQFF.

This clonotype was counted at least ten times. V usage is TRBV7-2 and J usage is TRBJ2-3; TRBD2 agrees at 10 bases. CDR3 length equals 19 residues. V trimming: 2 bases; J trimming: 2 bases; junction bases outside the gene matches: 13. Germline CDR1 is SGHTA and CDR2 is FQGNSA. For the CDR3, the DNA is TGTGCCAGCAGCTTAAGGGAGCTAGCGGGGGCCTATATCACAGATACGCAGTATTTT. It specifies CASSLRELAGAYITDTQYF.

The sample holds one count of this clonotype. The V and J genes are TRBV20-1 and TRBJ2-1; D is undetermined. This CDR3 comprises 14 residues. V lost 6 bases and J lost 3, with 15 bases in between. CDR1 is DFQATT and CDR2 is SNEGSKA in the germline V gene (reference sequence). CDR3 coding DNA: TGCAGTGCAGAATGGGGTGGGCTCTACAATGAGCAGTTCTTC. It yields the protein CSAEWGGLYNEQFF.

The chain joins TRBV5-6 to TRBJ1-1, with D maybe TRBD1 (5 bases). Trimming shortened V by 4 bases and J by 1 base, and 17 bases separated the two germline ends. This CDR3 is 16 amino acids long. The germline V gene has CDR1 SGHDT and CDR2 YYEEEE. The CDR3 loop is CASSPFGGRGNTEAFF. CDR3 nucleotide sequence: TGTGCCAGCAGCCCATTTGGGGGGAGGGGGAACACTGAAGCTTTCTTT.

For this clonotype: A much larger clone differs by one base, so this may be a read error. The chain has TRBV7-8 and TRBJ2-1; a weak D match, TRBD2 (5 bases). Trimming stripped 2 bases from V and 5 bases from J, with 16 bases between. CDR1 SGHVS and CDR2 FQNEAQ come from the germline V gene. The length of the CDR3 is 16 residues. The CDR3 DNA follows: TGTGCCAGCAGCTTAAGAATGACGGGGTCCGACAATGAGCAGTTCTTC. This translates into CASSLRMTGSDNEQFF.

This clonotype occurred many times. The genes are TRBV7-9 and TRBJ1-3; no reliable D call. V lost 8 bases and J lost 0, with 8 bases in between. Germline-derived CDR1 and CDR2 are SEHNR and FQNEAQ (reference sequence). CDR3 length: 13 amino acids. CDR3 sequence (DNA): TGTGCCAGCTTGGACCGCTCTGGAAACACCATATATTTT. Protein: CASLDRSGNTIYF.

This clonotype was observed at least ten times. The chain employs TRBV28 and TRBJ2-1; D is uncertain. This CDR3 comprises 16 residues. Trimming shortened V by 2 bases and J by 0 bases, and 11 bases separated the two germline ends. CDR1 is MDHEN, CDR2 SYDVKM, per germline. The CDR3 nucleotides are TGTGCCAGCAGTTTAACGGCTCAGAGCTCCTACAATGAGCAGTTCTTC. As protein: CASSLTAQSSYNEQFF.

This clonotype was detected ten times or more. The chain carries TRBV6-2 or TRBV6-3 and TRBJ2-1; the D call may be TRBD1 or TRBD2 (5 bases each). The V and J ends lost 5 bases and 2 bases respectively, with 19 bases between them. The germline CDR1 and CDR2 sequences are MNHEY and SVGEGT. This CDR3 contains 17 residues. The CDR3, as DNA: TGTGCCAGCAGTAACCCGAAGGGACCGGAAACCTACAATGAGCAGTTCTTC. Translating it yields CASSNPKGPETYNEQFF.

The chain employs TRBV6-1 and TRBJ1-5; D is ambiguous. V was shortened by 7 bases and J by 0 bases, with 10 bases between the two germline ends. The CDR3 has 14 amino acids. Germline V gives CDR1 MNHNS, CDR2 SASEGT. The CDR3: CASTSLNSNQPQHF. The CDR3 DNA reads TGTGCCAGCACCTCCCTCAATAGCAATCAGCCCCAGCATTTT.

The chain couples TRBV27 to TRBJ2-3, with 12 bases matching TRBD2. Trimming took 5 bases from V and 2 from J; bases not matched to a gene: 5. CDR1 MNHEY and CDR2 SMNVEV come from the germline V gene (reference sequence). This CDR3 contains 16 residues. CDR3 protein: CASSILAGGPTDTQYF. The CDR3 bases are TGTGCCAGCAGTATACTAGCGGGGGGCCCCACAGATACGCAGTATTTT.